Listed below are T cell receptor beta chains from one sample, sequenced in a study of cytomegalovirus exposure and HLA in healthy donors. Clones were read by immunoSEQ multiplex PCR, and TCRdb kept only the in-frame ones, dropping some. The repertoire consists of roughly 120,000 clones, with 75% to 85% occurring once and the leading ten covering 10% to 12%. Sequencing used PBMCs. The receptors were sampled from a male donor in good health and CMV-seropositive. CDR3s include the opening cysteine and the closing phenylalanine or tryptophan. D genes are given only for firm matches. The size field is filled for only some rows; it gives once, few, many or a size class.

TRBV10-3	TRBD1	16	NA	TRBJ1-1	CAISGQQTGEGVRAFF	TGTGCCATCAGTGGTCAGCAGACAGGGGAAGGGGTGAGAGCTTTCTTT
TRBV6-5	NA	13	NA	TRBJ2-7	CASSSDSSYEQYF	TGCGCCAGCAGTTCTGACAGCTCCTACGAGCAGTACTTC
TRBV5-4	NA	14	few	TRBJ2-5	CASRGAVSQETQYF	TGTGCCAGCAGGGGGGCGGTCTCACAAGAGACCCAGTACTTC
TRBV5-1	TRBD2	18	NA	TRBJ2-3	CASSSIAGGDPKSDTQYF	TGCGCCAGCAGCTCTATAGCGGGAGGGGACCCAAAGAGCGATACGCAGTATTTT
TRBV7-9	TRBD2	16	NA	TRBJ2-5	CASSLTPLAGEETQYF	TGTGCCAGCAGCTTAACCCCTCTAGCGGGAGAAGAGACCCAGTACTTC
TRBV19	NA	11	NA	TRBJ1-1	CASKTGTEAFF	TGTGCCAGTAAAACAGGGACTGAAGCTTTCTTT
TRBV6-6	TRBD1	13	NA	TRBJ1-6	CASDRDKGSPLHF	TGTGCCAGCGACAGGGACAAGGGTTCACCCCTCCACTTT
TRBV6-1	NA	13	NA	TRBJ1-2	CASSPDTNYGYTF	TGTGCCAGCAGTCCGGACACGAACTATGGCTACACCTTC
TRBV5-1	TRBD1	15	NA	TRBJ1-1	CASSAGTGDYTEAFF	TGCGCCAGCAGCGCAGGGACAGGGGATTACACTGAAGCTTTCTTT
TRBV7-3	NA	14	NA	TRBJ2-7	CASLGGLSLYEQYF	TGTGCCAGCCTCGGGGGGCTCTCCCTTTACGAGCAGTACTTC
TRBV19	TRBD1	15	NA	TRBJ2-2	CASSIQGAGTGELFF	TGTGCCAGTAGTATACAGGGGGCGGGCACCGGGGAGCTGTTTTTT
TRBV5-4	NA	15	NA	TRBJ1-1	CASSSGSIKGTEAFF	TGTGCCAGCAGCTCGGGATCTATCAAAGGTACTGAAGCTTTCTTT
TRBV27	TRBD2	18	NA	TRBJ2-5	CASSLGWTSGRGGETQYF	TGTGCCAGCAGTTTAGGTTGGACTAGCGGGAGGGGCGGGGAGACCCAGTACTTC
TRBV10-3	TRBD1	13	once	TRBJ1-1	CAISESTGTEAFF	TGTGCCATCAGTGAGTCGACAGGGACTGAAGCTTTCTTT
TRBV25-1	NA	13	NA	TRBJ1-5	CASSESVNQPQHF	TGTGCCAGCAGTGAATCTGTCAATCAGCCCCAGCATTTT
TRBV5-8	NA	14	NA	TRBJ1-1	CASSLVAMNTEAFF	TGTGCCAGCAGCTTGGTGGCCATGAACACTGAAGCTTTCTTT
TRBV30	TRBD2	17	few	TRBJ2-1	CAWSVRNSGRASNEQFF	TGTGCCTGGAGTGTTCGTAATAGCGGGAGGGCCTCCAATGAGCAGTTCTTC
TRBV5-4	NA	14	NA	TRBJ2-1	CASSQGRAWNEQFF	TGTGCCAGCAGTCAGGGTCGGGCTTGGAATGAGCAGTTCTTC
TRBV7-6	NA	17	NA	TRBJ2-1	CASSLADRVQLLNEQFF	TGTGCCAGCAGCTTAGCTGACCGGGTTCAACTGCTCAATGAGCAGTTCTTC
TRBV9	NA	15	NA	TRBJ2-3	CASNLGGEGADTQYF	TGTGCCAGCAACCTAGGGGGAGAGGGTGCAGATACGCAGTATTTT
TRBV7-2	NA	16	few	TRBJ1-1	CASSLGQGSGITEAFF	TGTGCCAGCAGCTTAGGGCAGGGGTCAGGGATCACTGAAGCTTTCTTT
TRBV28	NA	13	once	TRBJ2-1	CASSLGAYNEQFF	TGTGCCAGCAGTTTAGGAGCCTACAATGAGCAGTTCTTC